Following are 32 T cell receptor beta chains from one sample sequenced in a study of response to subunit inactivated influenza vaccine. TCRdb re-called the RT-PCR reads through MiXCR, storing one row per CDR3 protein. The data hold 530,000 or so distinct CDR3 sequences, with 10% to 15% observed a single time. The sequences come from PBMCs from blood, collected on the day of vaccination. These receptors were obtained from a man aged 50-59 years who received an inactivated influenza vaccine.

The chain combines TRBV5-1 with TRBJ2-7; 9 bases agree with TRBD1. Germline CDR1 is SGHRS and CDR2 is YFSETQ. The CDR3 loop spans 16 amino acids. V was clipped by 4 bases and J by 5 bases; unmatched bases: 13. The CDR3 loop is CASSRQIGTGKNEQYF. The CDR3 DNA sequence: TGCGCCAGCAGCCGCCAGATTGGGACAGGGAAGAACGAGCAGTACTTC.

This clonotype appeared a few times. The chain joins TRBV3-1 to TRBJ1-1; tentative D call: TRBD1 (5 bases). Trimming left V 0 bases short and J 7 bases short, with 12 bases between. The length of the CDR3 is 14 residues. Germline CDR1 and CDR2: LGHDT and YNNKEL (reference sequence). The chain's CDR3 is CASSQDGGIGEAFF. CDR3 DNA: TGTGCCAGCAGCCAAGATGGGGGTATTGGTGAAGCTTTCTTT.

This clonotype has more than one count but fewer than ten. The chain uses TRBV7-9 and TRBJ2-3; D may be TRBD2 (6 bases). Per germline, CDR1 SEHNR and CDR2 FQNEAQ (reference sequence). Trimming removed 4 bases at V and 2 bases at J, with 16 bases between. The CDR3 consists of 16 residues. The CDR3 DNA reads TGTGCCAGCAGCTCCGATTTAGCGGCTCCCACAGATACGCAGTATTTT. Translation: CASSSDLAAPTDTQYF.

This clonotype showed up many times. The chain has TRBV27 and TRBJ2-1, with 7 bases identical to TRBD1. CDR3 length equals 16 residues. V shed 6 bases and J 2 bases; nucleotides not matched to a gene: 10. Germline assignment: CDR1 MNHEY and CDR2 SMNVEV (reference sequence). The CDR3 region is CASSRDTGTAYNEQFF. The CDR3 nucleotides read TGTGCCAGCAGCCGAGACACCGGGACAGCCTACAATGAGCAGTTCTTC.

The chain carries TRBV20-1 and TRBJ1-5; D is perhaps TRBD1 (5 bases). Germline loops: CDR1 DFQATT, CDR2 SNEGSKA (reference sequence). V lost 1 base to trimming and J lost 3 bases, with 10 bases between them. The CDR3 is 14 amino acids. CDR3 loop: CSARAGPPNQPQHF. The CDR3 DNA reads as TGCAGTGCTAGAGCGGGACCGCCCAATCAGCCCCAGCATTTT.

The CDR3 loop is CASSLLGRVQETQYF. The CDR3, as DNA: TGTGCCAGCAGTTTACTTGGACGGGTTCAAGAGACCCAGTACTTC. The chain combines TRBV27 with TRBJ2-5; D uncertain. The germline CDR1 and CDR2 sequences are MNHEY and SMNVEV (reference sequence). The V and J ends lost 2 bases and 2 bases respectively, with 12 bases between them. The CDR3 has 15 residues.

The gene calls are TRBV11-2 and TRBJ2-7; possibly TRBD2 for D (6 bases). V was clipped by 3 bases and J by 3 bases, with 15 bases between them. CDR1 SGHAT and CDR2 FQNNGV come from the germline V gene. The CDR3 is 15 residues long. CDR3: CASSLTGEVGYEQYF. CDR3 DNA: TGTGCCAGCAGCTTGACGGGAGAAGTCGGCTACGAGCAGTACTTC.

The CDR3: CASSAEAGAYNEQFF. The DNA for the CDR3 is TGTGCCAGCAGCGCAGAAGCGGGGGCTTACAATGAGCAGTTCTTC. The rearrangement links TRBV2 to TRBJ2-1, with 8 bases lining up with TRBD2. J lost 4 bases, V lost 6 bases, and 8 bases had no gene match. CDR1 and CDR2 (germline): SNHLY, FYNNEI. This CDR3 is 15 amino acids long.

This clonotype was counted at least ten times. The chain links TRBV10-3 to TRBJ2-3; D is ambiguous. The V end lost 6 bases, the J end lost 0 bases, and 7 bases lay between the germline ends. CDR1 and CDR2 (germline): ENHRY, SYGVKD. This CDR3 region has 13 residues. CDR3 region: CAIRGRSTDTQYF. The CDR3 coding sequence is TGTGCCATCAGAGGTAGAAGCACAGATACGCAGTATTTT.

This clonotype was recorded at least ten times. The chain joins TRBV12-3 or TRBV12-4 to TRBJ2-1; the match to TRBD2 covers 10 bases. The CDR3 is made up of 15 amino acids. Unmatched junction bases numbered 4, after V lost 2 bases and J lost 6 bases. This CDR3 reads CASSLLLAGGNEQFF. CDR3 bases: TGTGCCAGCAGTTTATTGTTAGCGGGGGGCAATGAGCAGTTCTTC.

This clonotype has just a few counts. The chain links TRBV12-3 or TRBV12-4 to TRBJ2-7; 15 nucleotides agree with TRBD2. J lost 2 bases, V lost 5 bases, and 4 bases had no gene match. The CDR3 covers 16 residues. Here the CDR3 DNA reads TGTGCCAGCAGTCCCAGGACTAGCGGGGGGGCCTACGAGCAGTACTTC. Translated: CASSPRTSGGAYEQYF.

This clonotype has a handful of counts. J is TRBJ1-1 and V is TRBV20-1; D possibly corresponds to TRBD1 (5 bases). Germline CDR1 reads DFQATT; CDR2 reads SNEGSKA (reference sequence). Trimming pared 6 bases from V and 5 bases from J, leaving 19 bases between. The CDR3 consists of 14 residues. In DNA form, the CDR3 reads TGCAGTGCGGGCCGGGACGGCGGCGAGACTGAAGCTTTCTTT. Protein: CSAGRDGGETEAFF.

V and J are TRBV27 and TRBJ2-1; 8 bases align to TRBD1. The germline CDR1 and CDR2 sequences are MNHEY and SMNVEV (reference sequence). With V trimmed by 1 base and J by 7 bases, 3 bases remained unmatched. The CDR3 totals 14 residues. This CDR3 is CASSLFQGANEQFF. The CDR3 bases are TGTGCCAGCAGTTTATTCCAGGGGGCGAATGAGCAGTTCTTC.

This clonotype was observed a handful of times. The genes are TRBV11-2 and TRBJ2-3; 8 nucleotides line up with TRBD2. Losses at the gene ends were 5 bases for V and 2 bases for J; bases not matched to a gene: 6. The V gene's germline CDR1 is SGHAT and CDR2 FQNNGV. The CDR3 is made up of 15 amino acids. In nucleotides, the CDR3 is TGTGCCAGCAGCCCCCGGGGGGGGAACACAGATACGCAGTATTTT. Residues: CASSPRGGNTDTQYF.

The rearrangement links TRBV18 to TRBJ2-1; TRBD2 matches at 8 bases. Germline trimming cut 3 bases from V and 5 bases from J; bases unmatched to any gene: 6. The CDR3 has 15 amino acids. Germline values: CDR1 KGHSH, CDR2 LQKENI. The DNA of the CDR3 is TGTGCCAGCTCACCGCAGCGGGGGAACCACAATGAGCAGTTCTTC. This translates into CASSPQRGNHNEQFF.

The rearrangement uses TRBV5-1 and TRBJ2-1, with TRBD1 identical over 10 bases. CDR3 length: 16 residues. With V trimmed by 4 bases and J by 4 bases, 8 bases remained unmatched. Germline lookup yields CDR1 SGHRS and CDR2 YFSETQ. The CDR3 protein is CASSPRGGQGYNEQFF. CDR3 DNA: TGCGCCAGCAGCCCAAGGGGGGGACAGGGGTACAATGAGCAGTTCTTC.

This chain uses TRBV5-5 with TRBJ2-1; TRBD2 might be the D (6 bases). V lost 5 bases and J lost 5, with 20 bases in between. CDR1 is SGHKS, CDR2 YYEKEE, per germline (reference sequence). This CDR3 spans 16 amino acids. For the CDR3, the DNA is TGTGCCAGCAGGCTTCTTCTTTCAGGAGGGAACAATGAGCAGTTCTTC. Encoded protein: CASRLLLSGGNNEQFF.

The V call is TRBV7-2, the J call TRBJ2-5; no reliable D call. Germline-derived CDR1 and CDR2 are SGHTA and FQGNSA. V was trimmed by 0 bases and J by 5 bases, leaving 16 bases between them. The CDR3 runs 16 residues. CDR3 protein: CASSLAPPGGLETQYF. CDR3 coding DNA: TGTGCCAGCAGCTTAGCCCCTCCGGGTGGGTTGGAGACCCAGTACTTC.

This clonotype is a singleton in its sample. The chain carries TRBV20-1 and TRBJ2-7, with 8 bases matching TRBD1. Losses at the gene ends were 8 bases for V and 5 bases for J; bases not matched to a gene: 11. The CDR3 runs to 13 residues. Germline V CDR1 and CDR2: DFQATT, SNEGSKA (reference sequence). In DNA form, the CDR3 reads TGCAGTACAACCGGGACAGGCGGTAACGAGCAGTACTTC. It translates to CSTTGTGGNEQYF.

The table lists this clonotype with a few counts. The J gene is TRBJ2-3, the V gene TRBV19, with D possibly matching TRBD1 (5 bases). There are 13 residues in the CDR3. CDR1 is LNHDA, CDR2 SQIVND, per germline (reference sequence). V lost 5 bases and J 6 bases, leaving 12 bases between the germline ends. CDR3 bases: TGTGCCAGTAGTGGCAGGACACCGGATACGCAGTATTTT. Its translation is CASSGRTPDTQYF.

The CDR3 loop is CSVEGGAGANVLTF. CDR3 DNA sequence: TGCAGCGTTGAAGGGGGCGCTGGGGCCAACGTCCTGACTTTC. The chain recombines TRBV29-1 with TRBJ2-6; D might be TRBD1 (5 bases). Trimming left V 1 base short and J 2 bases short, with 6 bases between. From germline, CDR1 is SQVTM and CDR2 ANQGSEA. This CDR3 has 14 amino acids.

This clonotype has at least ten counts. One end of the junction is discordant with germline, which a read error may explain. The chain employs TRBV6-6 and TRBJ2-3; D is uncertain. The CDR3 consists of 12 residues. Germline loops: CDR1 MNHNY, CDR2 SVGAGI (reference sequence). The CDR3 bases are TGCGCCAGCAGTTATGGGACAGATACGCAGTATTTT. It codes for CASSYGTDTQYF.

This clonotype was counted ten times or more. This rearrangement joins TRBV29-1 to TRBJ2-1; D may be TRBD2 (6 bases). The V gene lost 1 base and the J gene lost 5 bases, with 15 bases spanning the gap. Germline CDR1 SQVTM, CDR2 ANQGSEA. The CDR3 is 15 amino acids. The CDR3 DNA follows: TGCAGCGTTGAAGGAGGTGGGAGGATCCACAATGAGCAGTTCTTC. This gives the protein CSVEGGGRIHNEQFF.

This chain links TRBV4-1 with TRBJ2-3; 8 nucleotides line up with TRBD1. J lost 6 bases, V lost 0 bases, and 5 bases had no gene match. Germline V CDR1 and CDR2: MGHRA, YSYEKL. The CDR3 is made up of 15 amino acids. The CDR3 loop reads CASSQDGQGVDTQYF. The CDR3 DNA is TGCGCCAGCAGCCAAGATGGACAGGGCGTTGATACGCAGTATTTT.

This chain links TRBV20-1 with TRBJ2-3; 9 bases agree with TRBD2. CDR1 and CDR2 (germline): DFQATT, SNEGSKA (reference sequence). V was clipped by 0 bases and J by 5 bases; unmatched bases: 6. The CDR3 is 15 amino acids. CDR3 protein: CSARDPSGVVDTQYF. The CDR3 DNA sequence: TGCAGTGCTAGAGACCCTAGCGGGGTTGTAGATACGCAGTATTTT.

The CDR3 bases are TGTGCCAGCAGAGGTGGTTGGGATTCACCCCTCCACTTT. It specifies CASRGGWDSPLHF. The V gene is TRBV28, the J gene TRBJ1-6; D unresolved. The CDR3 has 13 amino acids. Germline CDR1 reads MDHEN; CDR2 reads SYDVKM. Trimming took 6 bases from V and 8 from J, leaving 11 bases between them.

This clonotype showed up many times. The rearrangement links TRBV2 to TRBJ2-2; 12 positions agree with TRBD2. The V gene's germline CDR1 is SNHLY and CDR2 FYNNEI. This CDR3 has 18 amino acids. V shed 4 bases and J 1 base; nucleotides not matched to a gene: 7. Written as DNA, the CDR3 is TGTGCCAGCAGTGTTTATATACTAGCGGGAGGGAACACCGGGGAGCTGTTTTTT. Amino acids: CASSVYILAGGNTGELFF.

The rearrangement links TRBV20-1 to TRBJ2-3; 10 positions match TRBD1. V was clipped by 6 bases and J by 1 base; unmatched bases: 7. The CDR3 length is 15 residues. Germline-derived CDR1 and CDR2 are DFQATT and SNEGSKA (reference sequence). CDR3 nucleotides: TGCAGTGCCCCGACAGGGGGCAGCGGCACAGATACGCAGTATTTT. Translation: CSAPTGGSGTDTQYF.

This clonotype has more than one count but fewer than ten. The rearrangement links TRBV5-1 to TRBJ2-1, with D unresolved. The V and J ends lost 4 bases and 7 bases respectively, with 9 bases between them. This CDR3 spans 12 amino acids. Germline V gene data show CDR1 as SGHRS and CDR2 as YFSETQ. CDR3 amino acids: CASSTSRNEQFF. The CDR3 DNA is TGCGCCAGCAGCACCTCTAGAAATGAGCAGTTCTTC.

This clonotype appeared a few times. The chain is built from TRBV6-1 and TRBJ2-7; 10 bases map to TRBD1. Germline CDR1 reads MNHNS; CDR2 reads SASEGT. V lost 4 bases, J lost 0 bases, and 9 bases stayed unmatched. This CDR3 spans 17 amino acids. CDR3 sequence: CASSATGQGYSSYEQYF. In DNA, the CDR3 is TGTGCCAGCAGTGCTACGGGACAGGGGTATAGCTCCTACGAGCAGTACTTC.

The rearrangement uses TRBV12-3 or TRBV12-4 and TRBJ2-1; 8 bases are a match to TRBD1. The trim removed 3 bases at V and 8 bases at J, leaving 6 bases unmatched. The CDR3 sequence is 14 residues long. Written as DNA, the CDR3 is TGTGCCAGCAGTTTTTCAGGGGGCTTAGATGAGCAGTTCTTC. This translates into CASSFSGGLDEQFF.

The CDR3 is CASSRPSGRRNEQFF. CDR3 in DNA: TGTGCCAGCAGCCGCCCTAGCGGGAGACGGAATGAGCAGTTCTTC. This chain connects TRBV12-3 or TRBV12-4 to TRBJ2-1, with 10 bases fitting TRBD2. V lost 6 bases and J lost 7; bases outside the gene matches: 9. The CDR3 contains 15 residues.